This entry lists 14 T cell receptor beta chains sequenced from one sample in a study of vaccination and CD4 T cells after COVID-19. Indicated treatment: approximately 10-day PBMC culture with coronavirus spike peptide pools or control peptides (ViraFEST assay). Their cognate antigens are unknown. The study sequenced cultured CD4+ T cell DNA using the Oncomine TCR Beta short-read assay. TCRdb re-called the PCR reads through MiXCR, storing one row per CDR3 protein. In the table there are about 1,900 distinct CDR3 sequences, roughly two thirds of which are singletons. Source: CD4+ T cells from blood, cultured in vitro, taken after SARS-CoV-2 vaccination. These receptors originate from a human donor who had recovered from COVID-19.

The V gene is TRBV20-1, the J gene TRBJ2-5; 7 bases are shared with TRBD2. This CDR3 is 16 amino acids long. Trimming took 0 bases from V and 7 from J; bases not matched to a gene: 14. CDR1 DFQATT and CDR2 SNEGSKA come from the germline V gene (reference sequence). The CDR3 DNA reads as TGCAGTGCTAGAGAGCGGCTAGCGGACCCCTGGGGGACCCAGTACTTC. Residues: CSARERLADPWGTQYF.

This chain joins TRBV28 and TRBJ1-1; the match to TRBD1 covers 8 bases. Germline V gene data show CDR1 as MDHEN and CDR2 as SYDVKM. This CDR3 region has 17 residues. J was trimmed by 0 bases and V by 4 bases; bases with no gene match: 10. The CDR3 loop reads CASSSPLRGRLNTEAFF. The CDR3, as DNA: TGTGCCAGCAGTTCCCCCCTCAGGGGGCGTTTGAACACTGAAGCTTTCTTT. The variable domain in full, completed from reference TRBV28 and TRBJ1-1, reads DVKVTQSSRYLVKRTGEKVFLECVQDMDHENMFWYRQDPGLGLRLIYFSYDVKMKEKGDIPEGYSVSREKKERFSLILESASTNQTSMYLCASSSPLRGRLNTEAFFGQGTRLTVV.

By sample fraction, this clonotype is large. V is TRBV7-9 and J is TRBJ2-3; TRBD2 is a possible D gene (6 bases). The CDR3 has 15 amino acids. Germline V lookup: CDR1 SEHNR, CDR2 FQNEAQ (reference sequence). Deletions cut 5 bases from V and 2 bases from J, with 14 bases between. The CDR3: CASSDIGRNTDTQYF. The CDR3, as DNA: TGTGCCAGCAGCGATATCGGGAGAAACACAGATACGCAGTATTTT.

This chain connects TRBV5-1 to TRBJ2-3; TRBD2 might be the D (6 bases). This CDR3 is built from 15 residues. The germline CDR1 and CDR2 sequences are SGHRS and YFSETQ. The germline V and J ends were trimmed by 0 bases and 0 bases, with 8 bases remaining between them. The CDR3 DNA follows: TGCGCCAGCAGCTTGGGCGGGGTTAGCACAGATACGCAGTATTTT. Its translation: CASSLGGVSTDTQYF.

CDR3 sequence reads: CASSSGSFQETQYF. The CDR3 DNA sequence: TGTGCCAGCAGTAGCGGGAGCTTCCAAGAGACCCAGTACTTC. V is TRBV5-4 and J is TRBJ2-5, with 9 bases identical to TRBD2. The CDR3 sequence is 14 residues long. Unmatched junction bases numbered 3, after V lost 5 bases and J lost 1 base. CDR1 and CDR2 from the germline V gene are SGHNT and YYREEE (reference sequence).

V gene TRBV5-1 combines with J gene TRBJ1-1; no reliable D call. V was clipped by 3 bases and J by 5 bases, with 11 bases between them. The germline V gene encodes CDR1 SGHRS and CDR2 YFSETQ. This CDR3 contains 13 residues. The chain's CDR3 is CASSSPVGTEAFF. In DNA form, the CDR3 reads TGCGCCAGCAGCTCCCCAGTTGGGACTGAAGCTTTCTTT.

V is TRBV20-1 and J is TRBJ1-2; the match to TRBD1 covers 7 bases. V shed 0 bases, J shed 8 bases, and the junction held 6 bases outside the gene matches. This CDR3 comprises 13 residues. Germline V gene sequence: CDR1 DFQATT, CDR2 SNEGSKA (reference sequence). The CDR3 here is CSARDLEDRGYTF. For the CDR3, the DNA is TGCAGTGCTAGAGATCTCGAGGACAGGGGCTACACCTTC.

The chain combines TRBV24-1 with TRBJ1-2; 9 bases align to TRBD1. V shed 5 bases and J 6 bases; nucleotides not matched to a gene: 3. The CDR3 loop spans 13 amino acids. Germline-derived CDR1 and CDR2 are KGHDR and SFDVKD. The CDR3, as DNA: TGTGCCACCAGTGGGGGACAGGGAAATGGCTACACCTTC. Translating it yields CATSGGQGNGYTF.

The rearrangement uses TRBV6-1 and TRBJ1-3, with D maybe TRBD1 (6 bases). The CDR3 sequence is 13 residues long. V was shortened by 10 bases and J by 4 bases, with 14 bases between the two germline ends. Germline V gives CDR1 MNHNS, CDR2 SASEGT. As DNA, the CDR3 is TGTGCCACTTCCAGGGGTTTCGGAAACACCATATATTTT. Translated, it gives CATSRGFGNTIYF.

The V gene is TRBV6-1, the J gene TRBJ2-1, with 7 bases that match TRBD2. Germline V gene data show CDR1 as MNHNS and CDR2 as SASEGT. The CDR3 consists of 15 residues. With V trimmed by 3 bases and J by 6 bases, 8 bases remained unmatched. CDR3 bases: TGTGCCAGCAGTGAGTGGACTAGTGGTTTCAATGAGCAGTTCTTC. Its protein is CASSEWTSGFNEQFF.

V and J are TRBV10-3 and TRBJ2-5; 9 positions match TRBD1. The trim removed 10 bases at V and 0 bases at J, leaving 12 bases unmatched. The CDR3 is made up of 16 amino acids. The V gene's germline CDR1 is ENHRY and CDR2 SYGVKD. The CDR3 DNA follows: TGTGCCAGCGCCGACCGGGACAGGGAGTACCAAGAGACCCAGTACTTC. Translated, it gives CASADRDREYQETQYF.

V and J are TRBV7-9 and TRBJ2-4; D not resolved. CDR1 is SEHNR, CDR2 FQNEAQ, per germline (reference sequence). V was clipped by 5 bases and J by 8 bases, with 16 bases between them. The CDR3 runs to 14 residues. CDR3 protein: CASSHSRLGHIQYF. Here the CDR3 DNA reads TGTGCCAGCAGCCATAGCAGGCTAGGTCACATTCAGTACTTC.

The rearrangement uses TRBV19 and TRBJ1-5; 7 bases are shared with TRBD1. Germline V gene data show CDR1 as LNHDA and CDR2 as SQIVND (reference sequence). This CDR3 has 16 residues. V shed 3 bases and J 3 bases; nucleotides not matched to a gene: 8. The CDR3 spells CASSMVQGLFNQPQHF. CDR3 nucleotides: TGTGCCAGTAGTATGGTACAGGGGTTATTCAATCAGCCCCAGCATTTT.

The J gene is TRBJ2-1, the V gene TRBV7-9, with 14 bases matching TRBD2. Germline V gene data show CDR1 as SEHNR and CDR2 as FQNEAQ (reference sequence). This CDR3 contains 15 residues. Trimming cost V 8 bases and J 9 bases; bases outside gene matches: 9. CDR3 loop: CASSRLAGGPGEQFF. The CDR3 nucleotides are TGTGCCAGCTCACGACTAGCGGGAGGGCCCGGTGAGCAGTTCTTC. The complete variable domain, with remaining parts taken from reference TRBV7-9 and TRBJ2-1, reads DTGVSQNPRHKITKRGQNVTFRCDPISEHNRLYWYRQTLGQGPEFLTYFQNEAQLEKSRLLSDRFSAERPKGSFSTLEIQRTEQGDSAMYLCASSRLAGGPGEQFFGPGTRLTVL.